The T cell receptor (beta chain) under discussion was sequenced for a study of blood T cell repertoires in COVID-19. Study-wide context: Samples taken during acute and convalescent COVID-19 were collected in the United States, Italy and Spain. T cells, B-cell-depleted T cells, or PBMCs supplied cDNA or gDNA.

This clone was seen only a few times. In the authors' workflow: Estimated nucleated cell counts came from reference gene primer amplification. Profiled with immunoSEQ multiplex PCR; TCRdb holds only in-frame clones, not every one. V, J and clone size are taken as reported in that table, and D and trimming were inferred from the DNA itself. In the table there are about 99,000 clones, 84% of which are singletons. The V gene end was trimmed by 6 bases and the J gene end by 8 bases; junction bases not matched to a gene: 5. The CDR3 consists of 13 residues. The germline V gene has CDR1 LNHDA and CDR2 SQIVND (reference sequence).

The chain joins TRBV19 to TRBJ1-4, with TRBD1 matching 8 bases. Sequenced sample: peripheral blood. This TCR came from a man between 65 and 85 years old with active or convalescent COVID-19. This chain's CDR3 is CASRDRAGEKLFF. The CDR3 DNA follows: TGTGCCAGTAGGGACAGGGCGGGGGAAAAACTGTTTTTT.